One sample yielded the 13 T cell receptor beta chains listed below, sequenced in a study of T cell responses to AZD1222 COVID-19 vaccine. Produced via immunoSEQ multiplex PCR; TCRdb's table is partial and in-frame only. The sample has approximately 120,000 clones; about 89% are singletons. The source material was peripheral blood, sampled on day 0 of MenACWY control vaccination. Receptors originate from an adult in good health.

CDR3 loop: CAISVQETQYF. The CDR3 nucleotides are TGTGCCATCAGTGTGCAGGAGACCCAGTACTTC. The genes are TRBV10-3 and TRBJ2-5; no firm D call. Trimming shortened V by 4 bases and J by 5 bases, and 5 bases separated the two germline ends. The germline gives CDR1 ENHRY, CDR2 SYGVKD. This CDR3 has 11 amino acids.

The V call is TRBV5-1, the J call TRBJ2-5; D uncertain. CDR1 is SGHRS and CDR2 is YFSETQ in the germline V gene. The V and J ends lost 2 bases and 5 bases respectively, with 13 bases between them. The CDR3 is 14 residues long. CDR3 coding DNA: TGCGCCAGCAGCTTTGGGCGGATGGGTGAGACCCAGTACTTC. Protein product: CASSFGRMGETQYF. Using reference TRBV5-1 and TRBJ2-5 for the parts outside the CDR3, the full variable domain is KAGVTQTPRYLIKTRGQQVTLSCSPISGHRSVSWYQQTPGQGLQFLFEYFSETQRNKGNFPGRFSGRQFSNSRSEMNVSTLELGDSALYLCASSFGRMGETQYFGPGTRLLVL.

The genes are TRBV11-3 and TRBJ2-7; 9 bases are a match to TRBD1. The CDR3 is 14 residues long. The germline V gene encodes CDR1 SGHNT and CDR2 YENEEA. V lost 2 bases and J lost 2; bases outside the gene matches: 1. DNA of the CDR3: TGTGCCAGCAGCTTAACAGGGGGCCCCTACGAGCAGTACTTC. Its translation is CASSLTGGPYEQYF.

The V gene is TRBV6-2 or TRBV6-3, the J gene TRBJ1-1; D gene ambiguous. Germline lookup yields CDR1 MNHEY and CDR2 SVGEGT. CDR3 length: 12 amino acids. Trimming took off 1 base at V and 5 bases at J, with 5 bases between the two ends. CDR3 nucleotides: TGTGCCAGCAGTTACTTAGGGACTGAAGCTTTCTTT. It codes for CASSYLGTEAFF.

The V call is TRBV7-6, the J call TRBJ1-6; 12 bases match TRBD1. CDR1 and CDR2 from the germline V gene are SGHVS and FNYEAQ. V gave up 0 bases and J gave up 9 bases; unmatched junction bases: 6. The CDR3 extends over 17 amino acids. Here the CDR3 DNA reads TGTGCCAGCAGCTTAGCTCCGGGACAGGGGGCGGGTTCACCCCTCCACTTT. Protein product: CASSLAPGQGAGSPLHF.

This chain uses TRBV7-9 with TRBJ2-1, with 9 bases that match TRBD2. This CDR3 has 17 residues. Per germline, CDR1 SEHNR and CDR2 FQNEAQ (reference sequence). Trimming at V came to 5 bases and at J to 9 bases, leaving 17 bases not matched to a gene. The CDR3 nucleotides are TGTGCCAGCAGCCCAAGGGCGAGGCTAGCGGGGAAGGGTGAGCAGTTCTTC. It codes for CASSPRARLAGKGEQFF. Full variable domain (missing parts from reference TRBV7-9 and TRBJ2-1): DTGVSQNPRHKITKRGQNVTFRCDPISEHNRLYWYRQTLGQGPEFLTYFQNEAQLEKSRLLSDRFSAERPKGSFSTLEIQRTEQGDSAMYLCASSPRARLAGKGEQFFGPGTRLTVL.

The chain combines TRBV5-8 with TRBJ2-4; D is ambiguous. The germline gives CDR1 SGHTS, CDR2 YDEGEE. The CDR3 has 12 residues. The V gene lost 2 bases and the J gene lost 13 bases, with 13 bases spanning the gap. The DNA of the CDR3 is TGTGCCAGCAGCTTTGCCCTGTCTGAGCAGTACTTC. It codes for CASSFALSEQYF.

The V call is TRBV15, the J call TRBJ2-1; D is unclear. V lost 1 base and J lost 2, with 0 bases in between. CDR1 and CDR2 from the germline V gene are LNHNV and YYDKDF (reference sequence). The CDR3 is 12 residues long. The CDR3 region is CATSRAYNEQFF. The CDR3 DNA reads TGTGCCACCAGCAGAGCCTACAATGAGCAGTTCTTC.

V gene TRBV7-6 combines with J gene TRBJ2-1; D gene unclear. The CDR3 has 15 amino acids. Germline CDR1 and CDR2: SGHVS and FNYEAQ. V lost 1 base, J lost 4 bases, and 11 bases lay in between. Written as DNA, the CDR3 is TGTGCCAGCAGCTTAGAGACACATCAATACAATGAGCAGTTCTTC. Translation gives CASSLETHQYNEQFF. Together with reference TRBV7-6 and TRBJ2-1, the CDR3 gives the full variable domain: GAGVSQSPRYKVTKRGQDVALRCDPISGHVSLYWYRQALGQGPEFLTYFNYEAQQDKSGLPNDRFSAERPEGSISTLTIQRTEQRDSAMYRCASSLETHQYNEQFFGPGTRLTVL.

The V and J genes are TRBV11-3 and TRBJ2-1; the D is unclear. V lost 3 bases and J lost 7, with 4 bases in between. This CDR3 has 11 amino acids. Germline V gives CDR1 SGHNT, CDR2 YENEEA. The DNA for the CDR3 is TGTGCCAGCAGCTTTGTTAATGAGCAGTTCTTC. It is translated as CASSFVNEQFF.

The gene calls are TRBV7-8 and TRBJ1-2, with a weak D call TRBD1 (5 bases). The CDR3 extends over 14 amino acids. V was shortened by 5 bases and J by 8 bases, with 18 bases between the two germline ends. The germline V gene has CDR1 SGHVS and CDR2 FQNEAQ. The chain's CDR3 is CASSRMGDWDGYTF. CDR3 coding DNA: TGTGCCAGCAGCAGAATGGGAGACTGGGACGGCTACACCTTC.

The J gene is TRBJ2-7, the V gene TRBV18; TRBD2 matches at 12 bases. CDR3 length: 16 residues. V shed 2 bases and J 4 bases; nucleotides not matched to a gene: 6. The germline V gene has CDR1 KGHSH and CDR2 LQKENI. The CDR3 DNA sequence: TGTGCCAGCTCACCAAATCGGCTAGCGGGAGGGTACGAGCAGTACTTC. Its translation is CASSPNRLAGGYEQYF.

The chain links TRBV6-1 to TRBJ2-7; TRBD2 matches at 14 bases. This CDR3 has 16 residues. The V segment lost 2 bases and the J segment 3 bases; nucleotides outside the gene matches: 3. Germline lookup yields CDR1 MNHNS and CDR2 SASEGT. The DNA for the CDR3 is TGTGCCAGCAGTGAAAGGACTAGCGGGAGGAGCTACGAGCAGTACTTC. This encodes CASSERTSGRSYEQYF.